This T cell receptor beta chain was recorded in a study of T cells expressing NK-cell markers (dated by TCRdb to 2020 to 2022). For context, the study as a whole: Three sorted T-cell subsets (CD3+CD56+NKG2C+, CD3+CD56+NKG2C- and CD3+CD56-NKG2C+) from several donors had their TCR beta-chain repertoires profiled. Seven of the eight sequenced donors were HCMV-seropositive and one was HCMV-seronegative. The study sequenced eight donors, all healthy volunteers chosen at random: three men and five women. The libraries were sequenced on Illumina HiSeq 2000/2500, MiSeq or NextSeq, producing 2 x 150 bp reads. Summary of the overall study and its limitations: It remained unclear whether the expanded NKG2C-expressing T cell clones were specific for HCMV antigens. In roughly 6 donors, the dominant CD3+CD56+NKG2C+ clonotypes ranked among the top 10 CD8+ clonotypes, making up about 1.0-8% of CD8+ T cells. Those dominant clonotypes were again the most abundant among CD3+CD56-NKG2C+ cells in a handful of donors, at roughly 25-60.1%.

The sample was run on an Illumina HiSeq 2000. TCR beta cDNA libraries were made by 5'RACE template switching that added a universal primer site and unique molecular identifiers. cDNA synthesis was primed from the TCR beta constant segment and was followed by two successive PCR amplification steps. In the paper's pipeline: Reads were demultiplexed and grouped by UMI with MIGEC, and clonotypes were assembled and quantified with MiTCR. To exclude erroneous sequences, only TCR cDNA sequences supported by at least two reads were retained. Downstream repertoire analysis used the tcR package, and clonotypes were matched across fractions by CDR3 nucleotide sequence plus V segment. VDJmatch was used to annotate antigen specificity against VDJdb, with one amino acid substitution in CDR3 allowed. TCRdb reprocessed the reads, so every CDR3 protein sequence counts as one entry and DNA is not shown. TCRdb's processing, not the authors' own work, is the source of the V and J calls. The table held for this sample gives roughly 160,000 distinct CDR3 sequences. The ten largest clones represent less than 20% of the sample.

For this clonotype: The specificity of this receptor is unknown.

HCMV serostatus was determined by detecting HCMV-specific IgG in serum with a commercial ELISA kit. Ficoll density gradient centrifugation was used to isolate peripheral blood mononuclear cells from blood. Material: blood T cells: a sorted CD56 or NKG2C T cell subset, CD4+ or CD8+ T cells, or bulk PBMC T cells (not recorded which). The receptor's source is a woman between 18 and 75 years old in good health.

The CDR3 protein sequence reads: CASSLDVGETQYF. This chain joins TRBV11-2 to TRBJ2-5. Via the germline V gene, CDR1 is SGHAT and CDR2 FQNNGV. Measured from the cysteine to the phenylalanine, the CDR3 is 13 residues long. No nucleotide data were recorded.